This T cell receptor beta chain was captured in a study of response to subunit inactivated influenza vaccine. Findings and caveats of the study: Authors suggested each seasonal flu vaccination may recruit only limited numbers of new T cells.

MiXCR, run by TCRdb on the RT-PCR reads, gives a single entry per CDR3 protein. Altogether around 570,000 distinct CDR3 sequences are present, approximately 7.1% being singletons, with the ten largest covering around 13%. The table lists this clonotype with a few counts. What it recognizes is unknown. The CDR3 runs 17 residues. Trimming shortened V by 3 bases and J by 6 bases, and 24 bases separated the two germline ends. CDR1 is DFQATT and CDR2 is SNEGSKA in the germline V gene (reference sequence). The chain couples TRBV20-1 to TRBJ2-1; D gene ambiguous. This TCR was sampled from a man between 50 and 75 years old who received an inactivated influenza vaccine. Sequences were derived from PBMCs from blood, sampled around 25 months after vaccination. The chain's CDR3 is CSARVRVLSHYGNEQFF. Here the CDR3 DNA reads TGCAGTGCTAGGGTACGGGTTCTCTCCCACTACGGCAATGAGCAGTTCTTC.